This record concerns one T cell receptor beta chain sequence. The antigen it binds to is not known. The sample holds no much larger clone one base away, and base qualities are not on file. This sample is drawn from a study of shared clonotypes between healthy human individuals (TCRdb year 2020). About the full investigation: The cohort comprised a couple of women and a few men aged 18 to 49 years. Different laboratories and diverse techniques were used to prepare libraries and sequence TCR repertoires, to increase sequencing depth and limit assay-specific biases. To estimate repertoire size and how much clonotype sharing occurs between individuals, the study deeply sequenced the blood TCR repertoires of five healthy adults. Leukapheresis yielded between about 0.94 and 9.5 billion PBMCs per donor. For each donor, CD4 naive and CD4 memory were each given three plates, CD8 naive was given two plates, and CD8 memory was given one plate. The paper as a whole reports these results and caveats: Approximately 5% of naive CD4, 3.5% of naive CD8, around 2.3% of memory CD4, and roughly 0.4% of memory CD8 clonotypes were shared across a handful of donors. Only blood was sampled, and tissue TCR repertoires likely differ from those in blood. Incomplete sequencing was indicated by rarefaction of sorted-subset datasets, despite the large sequencing depth. Higher generation probabilities were observed for clonotypes shared by all four sorted-subset donors than for non-shared clonotypes. Larger estimated clonotype richness was generally found for naive subsets than for memory subsets. Pairwise subsampling led to the expectation that sequencing depth would affect the degree of clonotype sharing among donors. The genetic and exposure-history diversity represented was limited by the small number of donors.

From V the trimming removes 6 bases and from J it removes 1 base, while the gene matches leave 4 bases of the junction unaccounted for. CDR1 is given as MNHNY and CDR2 as SVGAGI, both from the germline V gene (reference sequence). CDR3 length: 14 amino acids, cysteine to phenylalanine. Only CDR3 DNA is held: 42 bases, read in frame from base 1. Using the deep immunoSEQ assay, TCR CDR3 regions were amplified from genomic DNA by multiplex PCR. Extracted genomic DNA from each cell subset was distributed evenly across all wells of several immunoSEQ 96-well plates, and each plate was treated as a replicate. For sorted subsets, around 200 ng genomic DNA, equal to 25,000 to 35,000 T cell genomes, was loaded into each replicate PCR. Purified libraries were quantified with a Qubit 3.0 fluorometer, sized on a Bioanalyzer 2100, and re-quantified with the KAPA Library Quantification kit. A separate single-read 150-cycle Illumina NextSeq 550 flow cell was used to sequence each immunoSEQ 96-well plate. As for how the authors treated the data: The immunoSEQ output contained only junctional sequences without quality scores, so filtering could not match that applied to full-length reads. Sequences were annotated with PyIR, a Python wrapper for IgBLAST v1.9, and V/J genes and CDR3 were assigned using IMGT germline references. Reads with weak V/J assignments (E-value above 1e-6), missing CDR3, stop codons, out-of-frame junctions, or ambiguous translated residues were removed. V3J clonotypes were defined as sequences sharing the same inferred V gene, J gene, and CDR3 amino acid sequence. The percentage overlap between two repertoires was calculated by dividing the number of shared unique clonotypes by the size of the smaller repertoire. Three approaches were used to assess repertoire richness: RTK rarefaction, the Chao1 estimator, and Recon v2.1 estimates of unobserved clonotypes. Generation probabilities were computed with OLGA for all TCRbeta clonotypes obtained by the gDNA method from several donors. TCRdb retrieved this table from immuneACCESS and kept in-frame rearrangements only. Not all clones are present; in checked studies, unresolved V genes account for under half, and no reason is known for the remainder. That table furnishes V, J and clone size, whereas the DNA furnished D and trimming. Counted in this sample were under 1,900,000 clones; around 98.5% of them appeared once. 0.36% of the sample comes from the top ten.

Donors were healthy HIV-negative adults with no recently reported acute infections or vaccinations. Every donor was a Caucasian adult residing in Nashville, Tennessee, USA. Magnetic negative selection was used to enrich CD4+ T cells, after which naive cells were positively selected on CD45RA and the negative fraction became the memory subset. Blood was obtained by leukapheresis, after which PBMCs were separated by Ficoll-Histopaque density gradient centrifugation and cryopreserved in liquid nitrogen vapor phase. Analytical flow cytometry was used to check the purity and quantity of every magnetically sorted T cell population. Genomic DNA was isolated from each sorted fraction and quantified by UV absorbance on a Nanodrop 2000c.

This receptor was obtained from a man aged 25-45 years in good health. Recombination joined TRBV6-6 with TRBJ2-7; 9 middle bases align to TRBD1. The sequencing sample was made of naive CD4+ T cells sorted from blood. According to the study, the label for this sample's cell subset or site signals: CD45RA+ positively selected. The CDR3 protein is CASRPGQGSYEQYF. The nucleotide sequence is TGTGCCAGCAGACCGGGACAGGGATCCTACGAGCAGTACTTC.